A selection of T cell receptor beta chains follows, all from one sample in a study of cytomegalovirus exposure and HLA in healthy donors. This table comes from immunoSEQ multiplex PCR, and its TCRdb copy is limited to in-frame clones, with some not included. The repertoire holds more than 80,000 clones, with roughly three quarters as singletons. The sequenced sample was PBMCs. All receptors come from a woman aged 55-70 years in good health and CMV-seropositive. Both conserved end residues are trimmed from each CDR3. Fields, in order: V gene, CDR3 protein.

>TRBV7-2
ASSFGGTSGTNEQF
>TRBV6-1
ASRLAGANEQF
>TRBV20-1
SVFDTQY
>TRBV2
ASSELTGDTQY
>TRBV7-9
SSGGKGTEAF
>TRBV28
ASSRPGLAGYEQY
>TRBV5-4
ASSRTDTDTQY
>TRBV7-3
ASSPSGRQETQY
>TRBV9
ASSVEGGSNQPQH
>TRBV28
ASSQALDSASSGNTIY
>TRBV6-5
ASSGLAGVYEQY